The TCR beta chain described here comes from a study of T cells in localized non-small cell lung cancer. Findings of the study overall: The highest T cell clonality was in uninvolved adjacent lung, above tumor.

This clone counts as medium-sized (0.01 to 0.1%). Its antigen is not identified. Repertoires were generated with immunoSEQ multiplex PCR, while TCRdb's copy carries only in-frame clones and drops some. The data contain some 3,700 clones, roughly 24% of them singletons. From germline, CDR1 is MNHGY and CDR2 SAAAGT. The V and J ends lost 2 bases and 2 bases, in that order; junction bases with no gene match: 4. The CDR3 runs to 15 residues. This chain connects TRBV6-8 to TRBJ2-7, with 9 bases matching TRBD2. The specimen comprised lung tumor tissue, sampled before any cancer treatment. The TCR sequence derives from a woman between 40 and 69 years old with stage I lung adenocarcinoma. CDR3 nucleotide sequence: TGTGCCAGCAGTTACGGTGGCGGGGGGGCCTACGAGCAGTACTTC. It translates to CASSYGGGGAYEQYF.